The T cell receptor (beta chain) described here comes from a study of blood T cell repertoires in COVID-19. The V gene lost 6 bases and the J gene lost 4 bases, with 25 bases spanning the gap. Germline lookup yields CDR1 MNHEY and CDR2 SMNVEV (reference sequence). The CDR3 is 19 amino acids. Using immunoSEQ multiplex PCR, the repertoire was profiled, and TCRdb retains in-frame clones only, with some absent. Altogether about 250,000 clones are present, approximately 83% being singletons, with the ten largest covering approximately 4.2%. Sequenced input: PBMCs or T cells enriched from blood (not recorded which). This sequence joins TRBV27 and TRBJ2-6, with a weak D call TRBD1 (5 bases). The source of this sequence is a woman younger than 45 who had recovered from COVID-19. This CDR3 is CASRSFLLGAARGANVLTF. The CDR3 coding sequence is TGTGCCAGCAGATCTTTCCTCCTAGGGGCGGCCCGGGGGGCCAACGTCCTGACTTTC.